A single sample is the source of the 5 T cell receptor beta chains below, sequenced in a study of blood T cell repertoires in COVID-19. Clones were sequenced by immunoSEQ multiplex PCR, and TCRdb holds only the in-frame ones, with some missing. The table lists roughly 700,000 clones, 70% to 90% of them singletons. The sample comprised peripheral blood. These receptors all stem from a woman between 18 and 29 years old with acute or convalescent COVID-19.

This chain uses TRBV15 with TRBJ2-5; D is perhaps TRBD1 (6 bases). Trimming cost V 0 bases and J 2 bases, with 13 bases left between them. This CDR3 contains 16 residues. Germline lookup yields CDR1 LNHNV and CDR2 YYDKDF (reference sequence). The chain's CDR3 is CATSRDSRGIQETQYF. The CDR3 DNA follows: TGTGCCACCAGCAGAGATTCGAGGGGGATACAAGAGACCCAGTACTTC.

V and J are TRBV5-1 and TRBJ2-7; maybe TRBD1 (6 bases). This CDR3 spans 13 amino acids. CDR1 and CDR2 from the germline V gene are SGHRS and YFSETQ. The V end was cut by 4 bases, the J end by 3 bases, with 11 bases between. This chain's CDR3 is CASSDRNGYEQYF. Written as DNA, the CDR3 is TGCGCCAGCAGCGACAGGAACGGCTACGAGCAGTACTTC. Full variable domain (outside the CDR3, taken from reference TRBV5-1 and TRBJ2-7): KAGVTQTPRYLIKTRGQQVTLSCSPISGHRSVSWYQQTPGQGLQFLFEYFSETQRNKGNFPGRFSGRQFSNSRSEMNVSTLELGDSALYLCASSDRNGYEQYFGPGTRLTVT.

The J gene is TRBJ1-2, the V gene TRBV6-4; 11 nucleotides match TRBD1. CDR1 is MRHNA and CDR2 is SNTAGT in the germline V gene. CDR3 length equals 16 residues. The trim removed 0 bases at V and 4 bases at J, leaving 4 bases unmatched. The CDR3 is CASSDSTGTGGYGYTF. Here the CDR3 DNA reads TGTGCCAGCAGTGACTCTACCGGGACAGGGGGCTATGGCTACACCTTC.

The chain links TRBV29-1 to TRBJ2-1, with a weak D call TRBD1 (6 bases). The CDR3 extends over 16 amino acids. Between the trimmed V and J ends, which lost 7 bases and 9 bases, there was a span of 28 bases. The germline CDR1 and CDR2 sequences are SQVTM and ANQGSEA. For the CDR3, the DNA is TGCAGCGCCCTACCCGGGACACCAGCCGCGGGTGGTGAGCAGTTCTTC. It encodes CSALPGTPAAGGEQFF.

The genes are TRBV4-1 and TRBJ1-5; D is unclear. The CDR3 sequence is 15 residues long. Trimming took off 0 bases at V and 4 bases at J, with 10 bases between the two ends. Germline V lookup: CDR1 MGHRA, CDR2 YSYEKL. The DNA of the CDR3 is TGCGCCAGCAGCCAAGATGGGCAGCTGAATCAGCCCCAGCATTTT. It translates to CASSQDGQLNQPQHF.